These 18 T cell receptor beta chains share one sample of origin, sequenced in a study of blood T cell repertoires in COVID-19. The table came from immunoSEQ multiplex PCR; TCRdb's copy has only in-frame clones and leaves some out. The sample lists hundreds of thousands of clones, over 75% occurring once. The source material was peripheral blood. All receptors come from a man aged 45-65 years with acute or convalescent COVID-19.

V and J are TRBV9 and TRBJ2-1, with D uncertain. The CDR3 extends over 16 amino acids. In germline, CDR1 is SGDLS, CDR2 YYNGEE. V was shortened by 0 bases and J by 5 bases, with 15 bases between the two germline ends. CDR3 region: CASSVALYVPNNEQFF. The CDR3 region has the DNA TGTGCCAGCAGCGTAGCCCTATATGTCCCAAACAATGAGCAGTTCTTC.

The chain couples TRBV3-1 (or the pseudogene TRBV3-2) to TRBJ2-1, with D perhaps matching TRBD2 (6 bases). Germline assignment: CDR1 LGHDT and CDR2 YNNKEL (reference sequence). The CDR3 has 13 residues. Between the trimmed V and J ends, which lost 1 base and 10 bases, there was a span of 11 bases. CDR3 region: CASSQGPGEEQFF. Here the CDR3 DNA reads TGTGCCAGCAGCCAAGGGCCGGGGGAAGAGCAGTTCTTC.

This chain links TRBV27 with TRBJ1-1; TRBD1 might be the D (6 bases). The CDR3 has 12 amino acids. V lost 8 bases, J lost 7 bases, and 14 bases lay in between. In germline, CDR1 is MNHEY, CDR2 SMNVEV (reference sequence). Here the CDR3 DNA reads TGTGCCAGCGGAGACAGGCGCCTTGAAGCTTTCTTT. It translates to CASGDRRLEAFF.

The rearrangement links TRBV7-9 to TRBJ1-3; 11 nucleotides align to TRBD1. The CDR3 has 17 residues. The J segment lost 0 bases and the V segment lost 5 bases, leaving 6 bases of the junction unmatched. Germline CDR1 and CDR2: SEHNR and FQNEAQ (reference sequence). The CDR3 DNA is TGTGCCAGCAGCCGGGGACAGGGGGAGGCCTCTGGAAACACCATATATTTT. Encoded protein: CASSRGQGEASGNTIYF. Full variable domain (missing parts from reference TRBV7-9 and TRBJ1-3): DTGVSQNPRHKITKRGQNVTFRCDPISEHNRLYWYRQTLGQGPEFLTYFQNEAQLEKSRLLSDRFSAERPKGSFSTLEIQRTEQGDSAMYLCASSRGQGEASGNTIYFGEGSWLTVV.

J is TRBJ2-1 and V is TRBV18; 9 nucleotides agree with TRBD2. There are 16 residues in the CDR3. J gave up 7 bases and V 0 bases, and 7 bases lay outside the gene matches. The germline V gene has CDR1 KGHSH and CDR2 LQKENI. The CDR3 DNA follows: TGTGCCAGCTCACCACCGGGCGGGGGGGCTTGGAATGAGCAGTTCTTC. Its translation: CASSPPGGGAWNEQFF.

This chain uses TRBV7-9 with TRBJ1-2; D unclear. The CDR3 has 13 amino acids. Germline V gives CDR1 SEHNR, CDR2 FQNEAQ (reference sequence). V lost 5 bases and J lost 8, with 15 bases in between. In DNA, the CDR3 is TGTGCCAGCAGCCGAGGAGTTAATAGAGGCTACACCTTC. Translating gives CASSRGVNRGYTF.

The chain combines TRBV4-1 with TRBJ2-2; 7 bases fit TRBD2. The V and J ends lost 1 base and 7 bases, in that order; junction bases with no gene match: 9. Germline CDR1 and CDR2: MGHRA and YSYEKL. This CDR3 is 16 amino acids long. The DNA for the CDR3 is TGCGCCAGCAGCCAAGGCCCTAGCGGTAGGAACGGGGAGCTGTTTTTT. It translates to CASSQGPSGRNGELFF.

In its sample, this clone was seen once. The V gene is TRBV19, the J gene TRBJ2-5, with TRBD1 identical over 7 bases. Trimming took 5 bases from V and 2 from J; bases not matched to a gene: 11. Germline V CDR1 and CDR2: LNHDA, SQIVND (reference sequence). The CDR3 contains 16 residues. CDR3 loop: CASSVTWDSVQETQYF. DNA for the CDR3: TGTGCCAGTAGTGTCACATGGGACAGTGTTCAAGAGACCCAGTACTTC.

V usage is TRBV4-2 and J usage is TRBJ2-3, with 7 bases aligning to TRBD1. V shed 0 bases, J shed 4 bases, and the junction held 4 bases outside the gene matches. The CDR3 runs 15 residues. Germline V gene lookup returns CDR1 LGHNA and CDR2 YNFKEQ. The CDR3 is CASSQETGLADTQYF. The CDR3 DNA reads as TGTGCCAGCAGCCAAGAGACAGGGTTGGCAGATACGCAGTATTTT.

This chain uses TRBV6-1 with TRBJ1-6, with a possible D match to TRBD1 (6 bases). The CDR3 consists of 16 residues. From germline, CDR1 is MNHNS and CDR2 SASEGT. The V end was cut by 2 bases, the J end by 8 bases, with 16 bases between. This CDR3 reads CASSEWGQGVHSPLHF. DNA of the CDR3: TGTGCCAGCAGTGAATGGGGGCAGGGAGTTCATTCACCCCTCCACTTT.

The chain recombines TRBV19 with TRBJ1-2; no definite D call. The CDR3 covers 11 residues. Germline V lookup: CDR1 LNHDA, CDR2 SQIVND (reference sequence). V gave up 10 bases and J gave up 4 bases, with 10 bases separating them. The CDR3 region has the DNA TGTGCCACAGGCGAGGGCTATGGCTACACCTTC. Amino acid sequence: CATGEGYGYTF.

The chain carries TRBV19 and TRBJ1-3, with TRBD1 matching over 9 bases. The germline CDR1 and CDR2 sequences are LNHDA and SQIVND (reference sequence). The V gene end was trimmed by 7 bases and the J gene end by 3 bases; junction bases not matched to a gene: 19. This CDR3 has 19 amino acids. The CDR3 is CASTGPGQGSVIYGNTIYF. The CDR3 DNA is TGTGCCAGTACCGGACCGGGACAGGGTTCCGTCATATATGGAAACACCATATATTTT.

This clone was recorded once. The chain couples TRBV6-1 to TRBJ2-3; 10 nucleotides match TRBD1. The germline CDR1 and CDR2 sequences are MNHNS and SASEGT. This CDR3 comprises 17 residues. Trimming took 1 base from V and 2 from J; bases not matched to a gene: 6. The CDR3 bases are TGTGCCAGCAGTGAAGGACCGACAGGGGGCAACACAGATACGCAGTATTTT. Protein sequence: CASSEGPTGGNTDTQYF.

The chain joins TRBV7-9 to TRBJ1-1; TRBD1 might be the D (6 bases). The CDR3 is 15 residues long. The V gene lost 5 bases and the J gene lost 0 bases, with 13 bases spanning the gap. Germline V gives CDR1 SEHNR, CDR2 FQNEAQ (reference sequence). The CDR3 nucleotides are TGTGCCAGCAGCGGGGGCGGCAGCTTGAACACTGAAGCTTTCTTT. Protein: CASSGGGSLNTEAFF.

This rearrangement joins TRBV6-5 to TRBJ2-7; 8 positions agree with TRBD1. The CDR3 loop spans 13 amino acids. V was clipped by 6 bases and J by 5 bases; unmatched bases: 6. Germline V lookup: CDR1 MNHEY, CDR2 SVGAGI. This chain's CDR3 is CASRLGQDHEQYF. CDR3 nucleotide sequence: TGTGCCAGCAGATTGGGACAGGACCACGAGCAGTACTTC.

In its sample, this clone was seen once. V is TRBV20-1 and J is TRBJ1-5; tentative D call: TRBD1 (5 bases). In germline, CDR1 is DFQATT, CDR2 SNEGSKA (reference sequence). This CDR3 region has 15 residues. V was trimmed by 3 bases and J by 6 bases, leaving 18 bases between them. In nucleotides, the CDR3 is TGCAGTGCTAGTAGTACAGGACCAATAGGTCAGCCCCAGCATTTT. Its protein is CSASSTGPIGQPQHF.

The CDR3: CASSRSGTPTYEQYF. In DNA form, the CDR3 reads TGCGCCAGCAGCCGATCAGGGACACCGACTTACGAGCAGTACTTC. The chain links TRBV5-1 to TRBJ2-7; D perhaps matches TRBD1 (6 bases). The germline V gene encodes CDR1 SGHRS and CDR2 YFSETQ. V lost 4 bases, J lost 4 bases, and 18 bases lay in between. The CDR3 is 15 amino acids.

CDR3 in DNA: TGTGCCAGCAGCTTGTACAGGGAAGGCAATCAGCCCCAGCATTTT. Translation: CASSLYREGNQPQHF. This chain links TRBV5-8 with TRBJ1-5; TRBD1 is a possible D gene (6 bases). From germline, CDR1 is SGHTS and CDR2 YDEGEE. The ends were cut back, 1 base at V and 2 bases at J, with 10 bases in the middle. The CDR3 totals 15 residues.